This TCR beta chain appears in the sequencing data of a study of blood T cells in healthy people across ages. The junction had 9 bases not matched to a gene; V was cut back by 6 bases and J by 5 bases. CDR3 length equals 14 residues. CDR1 and CDR2 (germline): MDHEN, SYDVKM. A word on this clonotype: Its cognate antigen is unknown.

The second PCR ran roughly 6 to 11 cycles with a sample-barcoded 5' primer and J-beta primers. MiXCR was run by TCRdb on the 5' RACE reads, yielding one entry per CDR3 protein. The sample yields 780,000 or so distinct CDR3 sequences, roughly 25% seen once. The study's findings and limits: In older individuals, TCR beta diversity per million T cells was lower, falling roughly linearly with age.

Separately, the same data were catalogued under a study of T cells of mothers and their children. That publication notes: Donation was provided by three healthy Caucasian mothers along with their six children. The yield was over 9 million TCR beta CDR3 reads from each mother and approximately 2.8 million from each child. Among related mother-child pairs, overlap was slightly higher than in unrelated pairs, though not significantly.

This TCR was recovered from a boy aged 5 to 17 in good health. The chain combines TRBV28 with TRBJ2-7; TRBD1 aligns across 8 bases. What was sequenced was blood. CDR3 residues: CASSQRQGFDEQYF. The CDR3, as DNA: TGTGCCAGCAGCCAAAGACAGGGGTTCGACGAGCAGTACTTC.